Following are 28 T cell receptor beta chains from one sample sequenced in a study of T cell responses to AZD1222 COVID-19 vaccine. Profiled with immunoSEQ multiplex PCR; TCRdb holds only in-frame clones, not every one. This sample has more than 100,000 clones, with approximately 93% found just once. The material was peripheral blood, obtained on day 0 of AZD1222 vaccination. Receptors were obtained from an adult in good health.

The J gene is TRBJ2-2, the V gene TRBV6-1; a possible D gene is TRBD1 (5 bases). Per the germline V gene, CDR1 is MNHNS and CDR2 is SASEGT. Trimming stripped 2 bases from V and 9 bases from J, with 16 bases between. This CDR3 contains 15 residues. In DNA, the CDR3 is TGTGCCAGCAGTGAAAGGGGCGGAGCGCCTCGGGAGCTGTTTTTT. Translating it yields CASSERGGAPRELFF.

This chain's CDR3 is CASSPRDRGMGQPQHF. The CDR3 DNA sequence: TGTGCCAGCAGTCCCCGGGACAGGGGAATGGGTCAGCCCCAGCATTTT. V and J are TRBV6-2 or TRBV6-3 and TRBJ1-5; 10 nucleotides align to TRBD1. Losses at the gene ends were 5 bases for V and 6 bases for J; bases not matched to a gene: 10. The V gene's germline CDR1 is MNHEY and CDR2 SVGEGT. The CDR3 runs to 16 residues.

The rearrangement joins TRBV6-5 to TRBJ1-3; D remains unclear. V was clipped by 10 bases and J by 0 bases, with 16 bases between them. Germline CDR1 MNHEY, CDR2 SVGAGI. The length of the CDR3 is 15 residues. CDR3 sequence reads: CATHTGRLSGNTIYF. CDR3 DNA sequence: TGTGCCACCCACACCGGGAGGCTCTCTGGAAACACCATATATTTT.

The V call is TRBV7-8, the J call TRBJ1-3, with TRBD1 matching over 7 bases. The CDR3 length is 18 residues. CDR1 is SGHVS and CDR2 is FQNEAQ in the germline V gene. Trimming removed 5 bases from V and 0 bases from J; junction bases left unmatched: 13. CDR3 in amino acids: CASSPRRRGGASGNTIYF. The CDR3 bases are TGTGCCAGCAGCCCCCGACGCAGGGGGGGCGCCTCTGGAAACACCATATATTTT.

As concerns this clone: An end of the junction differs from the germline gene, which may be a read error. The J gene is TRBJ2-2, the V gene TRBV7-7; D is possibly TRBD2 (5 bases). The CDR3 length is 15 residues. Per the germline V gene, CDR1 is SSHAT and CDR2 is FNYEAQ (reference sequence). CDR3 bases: TGTGCTAGCAGCCCCGGACTGGATAACACCGGGGAGCTGTTTTTT. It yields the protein CASSPGLDNTGELFF.

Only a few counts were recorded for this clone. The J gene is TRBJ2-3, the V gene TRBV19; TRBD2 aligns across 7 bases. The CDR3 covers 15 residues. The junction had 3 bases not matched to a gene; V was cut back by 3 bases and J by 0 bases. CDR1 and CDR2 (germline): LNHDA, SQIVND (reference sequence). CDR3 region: CASSITGGSTDTQYF. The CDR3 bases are TGTGCCAGTAGTATCACGGGAGGTAGCACAGATACGCAGTATTTT.

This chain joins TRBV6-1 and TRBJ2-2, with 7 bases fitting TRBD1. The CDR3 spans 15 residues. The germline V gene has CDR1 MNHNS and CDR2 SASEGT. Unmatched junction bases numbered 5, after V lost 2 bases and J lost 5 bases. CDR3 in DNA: TGTGCCAGCAGTGAATCGAGGGGGCCGACCGGGGAGCTGTTTTTT. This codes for CASSESRGPTGELFF.

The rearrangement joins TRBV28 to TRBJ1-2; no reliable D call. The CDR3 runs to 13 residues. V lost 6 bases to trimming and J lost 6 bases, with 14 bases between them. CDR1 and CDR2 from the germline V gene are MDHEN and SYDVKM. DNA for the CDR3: TGTGCCAGCAGACCATTAACCCGGGATGGCTACACCTTC. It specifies CASRPLTRDGYTF.

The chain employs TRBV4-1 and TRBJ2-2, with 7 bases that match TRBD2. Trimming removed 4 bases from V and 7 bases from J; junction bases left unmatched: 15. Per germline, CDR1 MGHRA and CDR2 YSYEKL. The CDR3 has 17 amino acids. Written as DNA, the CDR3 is TGCGCCAGCAGCCGCCTACTAGCGCCCAAAGCGGGCGGGGAGCTGTTTTTT. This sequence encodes CASSRLLAPKAGGELFF.

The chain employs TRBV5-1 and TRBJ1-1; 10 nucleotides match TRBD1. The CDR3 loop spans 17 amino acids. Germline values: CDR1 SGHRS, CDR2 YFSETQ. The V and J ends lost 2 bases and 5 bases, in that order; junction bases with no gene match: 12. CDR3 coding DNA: TGCGCCAGCAGCTTCACCGGGACAGGGGCCCCGAGGACTGAAGCTTTCTTT. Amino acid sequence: CASSFTGTGAPRTEAFF.

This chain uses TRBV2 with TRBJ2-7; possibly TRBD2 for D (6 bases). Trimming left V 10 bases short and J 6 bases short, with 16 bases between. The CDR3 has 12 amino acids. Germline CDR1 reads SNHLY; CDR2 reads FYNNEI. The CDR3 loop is CATYGGPVEQYF. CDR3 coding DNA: TGTGCCACCTACGGAGGGCCTGTCGAGCAGTACTTC.

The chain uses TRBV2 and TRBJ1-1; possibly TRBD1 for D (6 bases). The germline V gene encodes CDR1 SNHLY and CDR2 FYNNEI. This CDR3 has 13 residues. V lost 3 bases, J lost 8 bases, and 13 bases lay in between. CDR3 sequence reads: CASSDHLQGEAFF. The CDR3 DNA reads TGTGCCAGCAGTGACCATTTACAGGGAGAAGCTTTCTTT.

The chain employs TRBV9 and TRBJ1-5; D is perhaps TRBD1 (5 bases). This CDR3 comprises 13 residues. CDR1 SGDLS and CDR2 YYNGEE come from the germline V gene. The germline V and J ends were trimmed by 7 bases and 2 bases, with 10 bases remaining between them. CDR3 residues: CASGGGGNQPQHF. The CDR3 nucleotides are TGTGCCAGCGGTGGGGGGGGCAATCAGCCCCAGCATTTT.

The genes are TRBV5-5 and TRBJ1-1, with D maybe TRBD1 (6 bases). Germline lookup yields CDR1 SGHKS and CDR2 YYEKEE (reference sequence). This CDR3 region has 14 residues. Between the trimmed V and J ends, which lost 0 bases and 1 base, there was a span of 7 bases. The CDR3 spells CASSLEGENTEAFF. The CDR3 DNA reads TGTGCCAGCAGCTTGGAGGGGGAGAACACTGAAGCTTTCTTT. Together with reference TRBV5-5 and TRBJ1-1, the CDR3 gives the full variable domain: DAGVTQSPTHLIKTRGQQVTLRCSPISGHKSVSWYQQVLGQGPQFIFQYYEKEERGRGNFPDRFSARQFPNYSSELNVNALLLGDSALYLCASSLEGENTEAFFGQGTRLTVV.

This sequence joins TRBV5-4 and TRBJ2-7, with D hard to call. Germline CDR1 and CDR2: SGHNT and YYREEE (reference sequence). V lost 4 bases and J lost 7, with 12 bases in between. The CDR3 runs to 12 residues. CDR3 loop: CASSTIGGEQYF. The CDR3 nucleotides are TGTGCCAGCAGCACTATTGGTGGGGAGCAGTACTTC.

The CDR3 DNA reads TGTGCCAGCAGTACAGGGGGAGCTAACTATGGCTACACCTTC. Translation gives CASSTGGANYGYTF. The chain has TRBV27 and TRBJ1-2, with 8 bases identical to TRBD1. This CDR3 is built from 14 residues. Germline V gives CDR1 MNHEY, CDR2 SMNVEV (reference sequence). V shed 5 bases, J shed 0 bases, and the junction held 2 bases outside the gene matches.

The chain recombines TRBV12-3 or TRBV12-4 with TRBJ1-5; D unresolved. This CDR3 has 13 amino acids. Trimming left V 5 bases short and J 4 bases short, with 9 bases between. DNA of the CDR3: TGTGCCAGCAGTACACGGACGAATCAGCCCCAGCATTTT. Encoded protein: CASSTRTNQPQHF.

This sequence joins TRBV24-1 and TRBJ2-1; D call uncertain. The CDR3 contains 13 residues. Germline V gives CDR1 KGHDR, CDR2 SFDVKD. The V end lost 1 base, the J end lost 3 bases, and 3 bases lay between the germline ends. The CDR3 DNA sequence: TGTGCCACCAGTGATTTAAACTACAATGAGCAGTTCTTC. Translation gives CATSDLNYNEQFF.

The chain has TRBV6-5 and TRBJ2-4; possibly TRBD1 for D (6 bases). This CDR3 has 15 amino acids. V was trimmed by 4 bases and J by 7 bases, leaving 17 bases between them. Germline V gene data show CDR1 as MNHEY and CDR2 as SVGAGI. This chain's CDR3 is CASSSQGPVGNIQYF. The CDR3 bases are TGTGCCAGCAGTTCCCAGGGGCCGGTAGGGAACATTCAGTACTTC.

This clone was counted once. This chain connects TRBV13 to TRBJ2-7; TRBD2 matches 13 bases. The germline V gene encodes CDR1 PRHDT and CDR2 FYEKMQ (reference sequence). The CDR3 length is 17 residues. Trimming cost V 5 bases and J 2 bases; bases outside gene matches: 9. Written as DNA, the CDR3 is TGTGCCAGCAGCGAGTCACTAGCGGGAGGGAGCACCTACGAGCAGTACTTC. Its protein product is CASSESLAGGSTYEQYF.

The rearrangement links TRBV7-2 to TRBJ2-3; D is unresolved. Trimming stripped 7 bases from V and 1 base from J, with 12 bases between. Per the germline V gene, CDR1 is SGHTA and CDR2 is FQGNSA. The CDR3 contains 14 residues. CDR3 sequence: CASTPLLGTDTQYF. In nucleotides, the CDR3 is TGTGCCAGCACCCCCCTACTCGGCACAGATACGCAGTATTTT.

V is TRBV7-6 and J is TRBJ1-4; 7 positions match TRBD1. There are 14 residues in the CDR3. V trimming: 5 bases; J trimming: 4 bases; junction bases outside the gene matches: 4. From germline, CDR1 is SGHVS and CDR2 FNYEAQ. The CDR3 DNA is TGTGCCAGCAGCCCGGGGACAGATAATGAAAAACTGTTTTTT. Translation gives CASSPGTDNEKLFF.

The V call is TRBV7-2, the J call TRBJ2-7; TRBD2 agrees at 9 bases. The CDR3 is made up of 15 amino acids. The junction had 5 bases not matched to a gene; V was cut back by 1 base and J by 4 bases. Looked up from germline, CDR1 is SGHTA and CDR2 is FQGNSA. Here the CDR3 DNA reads TGTGCCAGCAGCTTAGTCCGCGGGAGGGAATACGAGCAGTACTTC. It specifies CASSLVRGREYEQYF.

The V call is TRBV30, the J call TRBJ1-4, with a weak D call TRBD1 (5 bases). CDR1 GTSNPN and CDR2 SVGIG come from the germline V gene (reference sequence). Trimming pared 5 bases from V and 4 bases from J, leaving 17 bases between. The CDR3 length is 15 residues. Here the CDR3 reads CAWRRPGRVNEKLFF. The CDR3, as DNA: TGTGCCTGGCGCCGACCGGGACGGGTTAATGAAAAACTGTTTTTT.

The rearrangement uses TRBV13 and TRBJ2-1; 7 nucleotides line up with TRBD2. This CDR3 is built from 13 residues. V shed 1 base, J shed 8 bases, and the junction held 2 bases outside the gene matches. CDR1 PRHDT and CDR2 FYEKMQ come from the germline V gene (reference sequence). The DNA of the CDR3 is TGTGCCAGCAGCTTAGCGGGAGGCTATGAGCAGTTCTTC. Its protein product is CASSLAGGYEQFF.

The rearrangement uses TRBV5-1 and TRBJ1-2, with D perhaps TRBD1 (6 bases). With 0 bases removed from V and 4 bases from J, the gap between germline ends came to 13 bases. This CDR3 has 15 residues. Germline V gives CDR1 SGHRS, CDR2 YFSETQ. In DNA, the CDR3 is TGCGCCAGCAGCTTGGCCGACAGGCTAGTCTATGGCTACACCTTC. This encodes CASSLADRLVYGYTF.

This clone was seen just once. CDR3 region: CAWNIGDTGELFF. CDR3 bases: TGTGCCTGGAATATCGGCGACACCGGGGAGCTGTTTTTT. V usage is TRBV30 and J usage is TRBJ2-2, with D unresolved. There are 13 residues in the CDR3. Trimming took off 4 bases at V and 3 bases at J, with 9 bases between the two ends. The V gene's germline CDR1 is GTSNPN and CDR2 SVGIG (reference sequence).

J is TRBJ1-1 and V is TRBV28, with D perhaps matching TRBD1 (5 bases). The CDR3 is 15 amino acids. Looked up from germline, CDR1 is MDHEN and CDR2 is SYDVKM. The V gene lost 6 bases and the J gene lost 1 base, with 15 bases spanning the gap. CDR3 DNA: TGTGCCAGCAGCTTACTGGGACGAGAGAACACTGAAGCTTTCTTT. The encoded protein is CASSLLGRENTEAFF.